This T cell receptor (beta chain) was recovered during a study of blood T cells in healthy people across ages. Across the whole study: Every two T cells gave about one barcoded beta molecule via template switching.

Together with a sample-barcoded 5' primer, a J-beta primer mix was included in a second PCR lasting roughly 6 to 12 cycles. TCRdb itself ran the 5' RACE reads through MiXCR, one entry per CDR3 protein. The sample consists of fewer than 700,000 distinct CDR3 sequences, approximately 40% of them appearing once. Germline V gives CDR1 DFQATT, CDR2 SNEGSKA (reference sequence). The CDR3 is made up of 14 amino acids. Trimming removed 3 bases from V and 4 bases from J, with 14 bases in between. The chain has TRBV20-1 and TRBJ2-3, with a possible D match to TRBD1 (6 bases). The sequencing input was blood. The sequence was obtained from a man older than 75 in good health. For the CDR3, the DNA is TGCAGTGCTAGGGACAGCGAGCGACCAGATACGCAGTATTTT. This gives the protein CSARDSERPDTQYF.